One sample yielded the 22 T cell receptor beta chains listed below, sequenced in a study of blood T cell repertoires in COVID-19. Only in-frame clones appear in the TCRdb table, and some are missing; sequencing was by immunoSEQ multiplex PCR. In the table there are about 54,000 clones, around four fifths of which are singletons. The sequencing sample was made of peripheral blood. The origin of the receptors is a woman in her sixties or seventies with acute or convalescent COVID-19.

The V call is TRBV5-4, the J call TRBJ2-1, with 12 bases matching TRBD2. Germline loops: CDR1 SGHNT, CDR2 YYREEE (reference sequence). J gave up 4 bases and V 4 bases, and 6 bases lay outside the gene matches. This CDR3 is built from 16 residues. CDR3 sequence reads: CASSVPGTSGYNEQFF. The CDR3 DNA sequence: TGTGCCAGCAGCGTACCCGGGACTAGCGGGTACAATGAGCAGTTCTTC. The full variable domain, its missing parts supplied by reference TRBV5-4 and TRBJ2-1, is ETGVTQSPTHLIKTRGQQVTLRCSSQSGHNTVSWYQQALGQGPQFIFQYYREEENGRGNFPPRFSGLQFPNYSSELNVNALELDDSALYLCASSVPGTSGYNEQFFGPGTRLTVL.

This clone was observed a handful of times. The chain is built from TRBV7-6 and TRBJ2-7; tentative D call: TRBD1 (5 bases). There are 17 residues in the CDR3. V lost 1 base and J lost 4, with 20 bases in between. Germline loops: CDR1 SGHVS, CDR2 FNYEAQ. CDR3 coding DNA: TGTGCCAGCAGCTTAGGGGCGGCAGGGATCCTAGGATACGAGCAGTACTTC. It encodes CASSLGAAGILGYEQYF.

The chain employs TRBV5-6 and TRBJ2-7, with a weak D call TRBD2 (6 bases). Germline V CDR1 and CDR2: SGHDT, YYEEEE. V lost 2 bases and J lost 4, with 22 bases in between. The CDR3 consists of 17 residues. The CDR3 nucleotides are TGTGCCAGCAGCTTTTTAAATCCCGGGAGAGGGGATTACGAGCAGTACTTC. Translating it yields CASSFLNPGRGDYEQYF.

V is TRBV5-1 and J is TRBJ1-3; D may be TRBD1 (6 bases). Trimming shortened V by 4 bases and J by 0 bases, and 17 bases separated the two germline ends. This CDR3 is 17 amino acids long. The germline gives CDR1 SGHRS, CDR2 YFSETQ. CDR3 region: CASSQNRDTSSGNTIYF. In DNA, the CDR3 is TGCGCCAGCAGCCAAAACCGGGACACAAGCTCTGGAAACACCATATATTTT.

This clone was observed once. The V call is TRBV29-1, the J call TRBJ2-3, with D tentatively TRBD1 (6 bases). The V end was cut by 5 bases, the J end by 4 bases, with 16 bases between. The CDR3 has 14 residues. CDR1 and CDR2 (germline): SQVTM, ANQGSEA. CDR3 sequence: CSVRDTRGADTQYF. Written as DNA, the CDR3 is TGCAGCGTTAGGGACACCCGAGGGGCAGATACGCAGTATTTT.

The V and J genes are TRBV5-1 and TRBJ1-1, with a possible D match to TRBD1 (5 bases). V gave up 2 bases and J gave up 0 bases, with 8 bases separating them. Per the germline V gene, CDR1 is SGHRS and CDR2 is YFSETQ. This CDR3 contains 14 residues. The CDR3: CASSFGGLNTEAFF. The CDR3 coding sequence is TGCGCCAGCAGCTTTGGGGGGTTGAACACTGAAGCTTTCTTT.

This chain uses TRBV2 with TRBJ2-5, with D tentatively TRBD1 (6 bases). From germline, CDR1 is SNHLY and CDR2 FYNNEI. Between the trimmed V and J ends, which lost 7 bases and 2 bases, there was a span of 11 bases. CDR3 length: 13 amino acids. The chain's CDR3 is CASNGQLQETQYF. CDR3 bases: TGTGCCAGCAACGGACAGTTACAAGAGACCCAGTACTTC. Drawing the rest from reference TRBV2 and TRBJ2-5, the complete variable domain is EPEVTQTPSHQVTQMGQEVILRCVPISNHLYFYWYRQILGQKVEFLVSFYNNEISEKSEIFDDQFSVERPDGSNFTLKIRSTKLEDSAMYFCASNGQLQETQYFGPGTRLLVL.

This chain connects TRBV6-5 to TRBJ1-2; tentative D call: TRBD1 (6 bases). V lost 6 bases and J 4 bases, leaving 18 bases between the germline ends. There are 15 residues in the CDR3. CDR1 and CDR2 from the germline V gene are MNHEY and SVGAGI. The CDR3 nucleotides read TGTGCCAGCAGCGGGCGGGCGGGGGCCCTCTATGGCTACACCTTC. It is translated as CASSGRAGALYGYTF.

The chain employs TRBV18 and TRBJ1-3; D gene ambiguous. The CDR3 runs to 18 residues. CDR1 and CDR2 (germline): KGHSH, LQKENI. Trimming took 3 bases from V and 0 from J, leaving 18 bases between them. The CDR3 DNA sequence: TGTGCCAGCTCACCGAGGCGGGTAGACGGGTCCTCTGGAAACACCATATATTTT. As protein: CASSPRRVDGSSGNTIYF.

The V call is TRBV28, the J call TRBJ2-1, with unresolved D. This CDR3 comprises 11 residues. Between the trimmed V and J ends, which lost 4 bases and 9 bases, there was a span of 7 bases. CDR1 and CDR2 (germline): MDHEN, SYDVKM. CDR3 in amino acids: CASSSFGEQFF. CDR3 coding DNA: TGTGCCAGCAGTTCATTCGGTGAGCAGTTCTTC.

This chain links TRBV11-3 with TRBJ1-1; D is ambiguous. The germline CDR1 and CDR2 sequences are SGHNT and YENEEA. Trimming removed 0 bases from V and 4 bases from J, with 12 bases in between. CDR3 length: 15 amino acids. The CDR3 is CASSLDTREGTEAFF. CDR3 bases: TGTGCCAGCAGCTTAGATACGAGGGAGGGCACTGAAGCTTTCTTT.

In this sample, this clone turned up once. The gene calls are TRBV7-9 and TRBJ1-2, with D possibly matching TRBD1 (5 bases). This CDR3 comprises 13 residues. V was cut by 6 bases and J by 9 bases, with 17 bases left in between. Per the germline V gene, CDR1 is SEHNR and CDR2 is FQNEAQ (reference sequence). CDR3 region: CASRSRVTSRYTF. CDR3 nucleotide sequence: TGTGCCAGCAGGTCCAGGGTAACCTCACGCTACACCTTC.

CDR3 sequence reads: CASSFGTGRNSPLHF. CDR3 in DNA: TGTGCCAGCAGCTTCGGGACAGGGAGGAATTCACCCCTCCACTTT. The rearrangement joins TRBV5-6 to TRBJ1-6; 9 positions agree with TRBD1. With 2 bases clipped from V and 7 bases from J, the junction kept 4 bases outside the gene matches. CDR3 length: 15 amino acids. The germline gives CDR1 SGHDT, CDR2 YYEEEE. Variable domain in full (rest from reference TRBV5-6 and TRBJ1-6): DAGVTQSPTHLIKTRGQQVTLRCSPKSGHDTVSWYQQALGQGPQFIFQYYEEEERQRGNFPDRFSGHQFPNYSSELNVNALLLGDSALYLCASSFGTGRNSPLHFGNGTRLTVT.

There are a few counts of this clone. This chain connects TRBV7-2 to TRBJ1-6; maybe TRBD1 (5 bases). Germline lookup yields CDR1 SGHTA and CDR2 FQGNSA. Between the trimmed V and J ends, which lost 1 base and 10 bases, there was a span of 14 bases. CDR3 length: 15 amino acids. The CDR3: CASSLVRVGLSPLHF. In DNA, the CDR3 is TGTGCCAGCAGCTTAGTCAGGGTCGGTCTCTCACCCCTCCACTTT.

The chain links TRBV12-3 or TRBV12-4 to TRBJ1-1; D not certain. The CDR3 is 11 amino acids. V gave up 3 bases and J gave up 5 bases, with 4 bases separating them. As DNA, the CDR3 is TGTGCCAGCAGTTTCGGTACTGAAGCTTTCTTT. Its translation: CASSFGTEAFF.

This clone appeared once. The genes are TRBV10-3 and TRBJ2-7; D might be TRBD1 (6 bases). This CDR3 spans 14 amino acids. Germline CDR1 is ENHRY and CDR2 is SYGVKD. With 3 bases removed from V and 2 bases from J, the gap between germline ends came to 11 bases. Here the CDR3 DNA reads TGTGCCATCAGTGAAGGGAGACAGGCCTACGAGCAGTACTTC. It is translated as CAISEGRQAYEQYF.

This sequence joins TRBV6-5 and TRBJ2-4; D is possibly TRBD1 (5 bases). Germline V gene lookup returns CDR1 MNHEY and CDR2 SVGAGI. With 6 bases removed from V and 8 bases from J, the gap between germline ends came to 17 bases. The CDR3 length is 14 residues. The CDR3 nucleotides are TGTGCCAGCAGACTTCAGGGTTCACCGGACATTCAGTACTTC. It yields the protein CASRLQGSPDIQYF.

The rearrangement links TRBV2 to TRBJ2-7, with 10 bases aligning to TRBD2. The CDR3 covers 13 residues. Unmatched junction bases numbered 0, after V lost 6 bases and J lost 1 base. The germline V gene encodes CDR1 SNHLY and CDR2 FYNNEI. The CDR3 loop is CASRLAGSYEQYF. CDR3 DNA sequence: TGTGCCAGCAGACTAGCGGGATCCTACGAGCAGTACTTC.

The chain joins TRBV7-3 to TRBJ1-6, with TRBD1 identical over 10 bases. V shed 3 bases and J 8 bases; nucleotides not matched to a gene: 1. The germline gives CDR1 SGHTA, CDR2 FQGTGA. The CDR3 covers 14 residues. The CDR3 reads CASSLTGGDSPLHF. The CDR3 DNA is TGTGCCAGCAGCTTGACAGGGGGCGATTCACCCCTCCACTTT. Using reference TRBV7-3 and TRBJ1-6 for the parts outside the CDR3, the full variable domain is GAGVSQTPSNKVTEKGKYVELRCDPISGHTALYWYRQSLGQGPEFLIYFQGTGAADDSGLPNDRFFAVRPEGSVSTLKIQRTERGDSAVYLCASSLTGGDSPLHFGNGTRLTVT.

The V call is TRBV6-5, the J call TRBJ2-7; 8 bases map to TRBD2. Per the germline V gene, CDR1 is MNHEY and CDR2 is SVGAGI. V trimming: 6 bases; J trimming: 2 bases; junction bases outside the gene matches: 9. CDR3 length equals 15 residues. CDR3 in amino acids: CASRLQVGGAYEQYF. CDR3 sequence (DNA): TGTGCCAGCAGGTTACAAGTCGGGGGGGCCTACGAGCAGTACTTC.

This CDR3 reads CASSRASGVNPDTQYF. Here the CDR3 DNA reads TGTGCCAGCAGCAGGGCTAGCGGGGTCAATCCGGATACGCAGTATTTT. V gene TRBV21-1 combines with J gene TRBJ2-3; the table calls TRBD2, which could not be checked here. TRBV21-1 is shown as a pseudogene. CDR3 length: 16 residues.

This clone has only a few counts. The V call is TRBV9, the J call TRBJ1-1; D possibly corresponds to TRBD1 (6 bases). The CDR3 is 16 amino acids. V gave up 4 bases and J gave up 0 bases, with 16 bases separating them. CDR1 and CDR2 (germline): SGDLS, YYNGEE. The CDR3 DNA reads as TGTGCCAGCAGCACATACAGGGATGGGGTGAACACTGAAGCTTTCTTT. Amino acids: CASSTYRDGVNTEAFF.